The T cell receptor beta chain under discussion was sequenced for a study of T cells in localized non-small cell lung cancer. Germline V CDR1 and CDR2: SGDLS, YYNGEE. The V segment lost 0 bases and the J segment 3 bases; nucleotides outside the gene matches: 4. This CDR3 has 15 residues. This clone is labeled large (0.1 to 1%). Sequenced by immunoSEQ multiplex PCR; TCRdb stores in-frame clones only, minus some. Of around 1,200 clones detected, roughly 20% appear once; the ten largest clones hold 30%. The V gene is TRBV9, the J gene TRBJ2-5; 8 positions match TRBD2. This material consisted of normal lung tissue next to the tumor, taken before any cancer treatment. This clonotype was sampled from a male donor aged 60 or over with stage I lung adenocarcinoma. CDR3 residues: CASSVAGGLEETQYF. In DNA, the CDR3 is TGTGCCAGCAGCGTAGCGGGGGGGCTGGAAGAGACCCAGTACTTC.